This T cell receptor (beta chain) was captured by sequencing in a study of cytomegalovirus exposure and HLA in healthy donors. Study-wide findings and caveats: Relative to equally common others, HLA-associated TCR beta chains showed greater clonal expansion in a later analysis.

The PCR ran on 60 Vbeta and 13 Jbeta primers. Repertoires were generated with immunoSEQ multiplex PCR, while TCRdb's copy carries only in-frame clones and drops some. The sample has 90,000 to 130,000 clones, roughly three quarters seen once. V lost 7 bases and J lost 0, with 18 bases in between. CDR1 is SGHVS, CDR2 FQNEAQ, per germline. This CDR3 is built from 17 residues. This clone has only a few counts. Its antigen is unknown. The rearrangement links TRBV7-8 to TRBJ1-4, with a tentative D call TRBD1 (6 bases). The sample comprised PBMCs. This clonotype was sampled from a woman under 30 in good health and CMV-seropositive. The CDR3 DNA reads TGTGCCAGCATCCAGGGAGCGGGGGGCTCAACTAATGAAAAACTGTTTTTT. Its protein is CASIQGAGGSTNEKLFF.